The 4 T cell receptor beta chains reported below all come from one sample, sequenced in a study of T cell responses to AZD1222 COVID-19 vaccine. Clones were read by immunoSEQ multiplex PCR, and TCRdb kept only the in-frame ones, dropping some. The top ten clones hold about 3% of a sample with some 80,000 clones, approximately 90% of them seen once. The sample consisted of peripheral blood, taken 28 days after the second AZD1222 dose. The origin of the receptors is an adult who received the AZD1222 COVID-19 vaccine.

This chain uses TRBV6-6 with TRBJ2-3; perhaps TRBD2 as D (5 bases). The CDR3 spans 14 residues. V was pared by 10 bases and J by 4 bases, with 18 bases between. Germline loops: CDR1 MNHNY, CDR2 SVGAGI (reference sequence). CDR3 sequence reads: CATISVGDPDTQYF. Here the CDR3 DNA reads TGTGCCACCATCTCTGTCGGGGATCCAGATACGCAGTATTTT.

The CDR3 DNA sequence: TGTGCCAGCAGCCACCGACCCTACGAGCAGTACTTC. Amino acid sequence: CASSHRPYEQYF. The chain uses TRBV3-1 (or the pseudogene TRBV3-2) and TRBJ2-7; D remains unclear. The CDR3 has 12 residues. Per germline, CDR1 LGHDT and CDR2 YNNKEL (reference sequence). The ends were cut back, 3 bases at V and 2 bases at J, with 5 bases in the middle.

The CDR3 region has the DNA TGTGCCTGGAGTGTACAAGCAGATACGCAGTATTTT. Encoded protein: CAWSVQADTQYF. This chain uses TRBV30 with TRBJ2-3; D is uncertain. The germline V gene encodes CDR1 GTSNPN and CDR2 SVGIG (reference sequence). Trimming left V 0 bases short and J 4 bases short, with 5 bases between. The CDR3 sequence is 12 residues long.

This chain links TRBV28 with TRBJ1-2, with D uncertain. Trimming left V 5 bases short and J 6 bases short, with 10 bases between. Germline V gene data show CDR1 as MDHEN and CDR2 as SYDVKM. The CDR3 spans 12 residues. The CDR3: CASSTYSDGYTF. CDR3 nucleotides: TGTGCCAGCAGTACTTACTCTGATGGCTACACCTTC.